These 21 T cell receptor beta chains originate from one sample sequenced in a study of blood T cell repertoires in COVID-19. TCRdb keeps only in-frame clones here, not all; method: immunoSEQ multiplex PCR. This sample carries more than 350,000 clones, 85% to 90% of them seen once, and the ten largest clones take over 0.95%. Material for sequencing was PBMCs or T cells enriched from blood (not recorded which). Every receptor here comes from a man aged 18 to 30 who had recovered from COVID-19.

As concerns this clone: Mismatch with germline at one junction end may stem from a read error. This sequence joins TRBV19 and TRBJ1-1, with 8 bases identical to TRBD1. The CDR3 runs 16 residues. CDR1 is LNHDA, CDR2 SQIVND, per germline (reference sequence). The CDR3, as DNA: TGTGCTAGTACCACACGACAGGGGACTGCGAACACTGAAGCTTTCTTT. It yields the protein CASTTRQGTANTEAFF. The full variable domain, rest sourced from reference TRBV19 and TRBJ1-1, is DGGITQSPKYLFRKEGQNVTLSCEQNLNHDAMYWYRQDPGQGLRLIYYSQIVNDFQKGDIAEGYSVSREKKESFPLTVTSAQKNPTAFYLCASTTRQGTANTEAFFGQGTRLTVV.

This sequence joins TRBV6-1 and TRBJ1-3; D unclear. The CDR3 consists of 16 residues. CDR1 and CDR2 from the germline V gene are MNHNS and SASEGT. Between the trimmed V and J ends, which lost 0 bases and 0 bases, there was a span of 9 bases. Here the CDR3 reads CASSEAIGSSGNTIYF. CDR3 nucleotides: TGTGCCAGCAGTGAAGCAATCGGGAGCTCTGGAAACACCATATATTTT.

V gene TRBV5-6 combines with J gene TRBJ2-1, with 7 bases lining up with TRBD2. V lost 4 bases and J lost 4; bases outside the gene matches: 5. Germline V gene sequence: CDR1 SGHDT, CDR2 YYEEEE. The CDR3 spans 14 residues. The CDR3 region is CASSLGLDYNEQFF. The CDR3 DNA sequence: TGTGCCAGCAGCCTAGGACTAGATTACAATGAGCAGTTCTTC.

A single count supports this clone. The chain employs TRBV29-1 and TRBJ1-1; 7 nucleotides agree with TRBD1. Per germline, CDR1 SQVTM and CDR2 ANQGSEA. The trim removed 3 bases at V and 3 bases at J, leaving 4 bases unmatched. CDR3 length: 13 residues. The CDR3 is CSVETGWDTEAFF. CDR3 in DNA: TGCAGCGTTGAGACAGGGTGGGACACTGAAGCTTTCTTT.

This rearrangement joins TRBV11-2 to TRBJ2-1; TRBD1 aligns across 7 bases. With V trimmed by 1 base and J by 6 bases, 0 bases remained unmatched. The CDR3 has 13 residues. Germline values: CDR1 SGHAT, CDR2 FQNNGV. This CDR3 is CASSLGQGNEQFF. The CDR3 DNA reads TGTGCCAGCAGCTTAGGACAGGGCAATGAGCAGTTCTTC. The whole variable domain, remainder taken from reference TRBV11-2 and TRBJ2-1, is EAGVAQSPRYKIIEKRQSVAFWCNPISGHATLYWYQQILGQGPKLLIQFQNNGVVDDSQLPKDRFSAERLKGVDSTLKIQPAKLEDSAVYLCASSLGQGNEQFFGPGTRLTVL.

J is TRBJ1-1 and V is TRBV7-8; D is perhaps TRBD1 (6 bases). The CDR3 totals 15 residues. Germline loops: CDR1 SGHVS, CDR2 FQNEAQ. The V gene lost 7 bases and the J gene lost 1 base, with 16 bases spanning the gap. For the CDR3, the DNA is TGTGCCAGCAACCCACTGGGGGGGGCGAACACTGAAGCTTTCTTT. Translation: CASNPLGGANTEAFF.

The chain links TRBV4-1 to TRBJ1-1; 9 nucleotides match TRBD1. The CDR3 length is 17 residues. In germline, CDR1 is MGHRA, CDR2 YSYEKL. Trimming removed 4 bases from V and 10 bases from J; junction bases left unmatched: 19. The CDR3 reads CASSLHAGTGNGGRAFF. DNA of the CDR3: TGCGCCAGCAGCCTTCACGCCGGGACAGGGAACGGTGGTCGAGCTTTCTTT.

The chain has TRBV7-3 and TRBJ2-3; 12 positions agree with TRBD2. Germline CDR1 SGHTA, CDR2 FQGTGA. CDR3 size: 15 residues. V was pared by 5 bases and J by 7 bases, with 7 bases of the junction left unmatched. The CDR3 reads CASSALAGGTYTQYF. The CDR3 DNA is TGTGCCAGCAGCGCGCTAGCGGGAGGGACTTATACGCAGTATTTT.

Regarding this clone: Possible read error: a much larger clone is one base away. This chain joins TRBV6-2 or TRBV6-3 and TRBJ2-2; perhaps TRBD2 as D (5 bases). CDR3 length: 13 residues. Trimming stripped 4 bases from V and 2 bases from J, with 5 bases between. Germline values: CDR1 MNHEY, CDR2 SVGEGT. The CDR3 DNA is TGTGCCAGCAGTTGGACTAACACCGGGGAGCTGTTTTTT. Translation: CASSWTNTGELFF.

This clone was recorded only once. This rearrangement joins TRBV4-1 to TRBJ1-6; 9 bases are shared with TRBD1. The germline CDR1 and CDR2 sequences are MGHRA and YSYEKL. This CDR3 is built from 16 residues. V lost 5 bases to trimming and J lost 9 bases; unmatched junction nucleotides: 11. The CDR3 spells CASSSPPGQGSSPLHF. CDR3 coding DNA: TGCGCCAGCAGCTCACCCCCGGGACAGGGAAGTTCACCCCTCCACTTT.

The chain has TRBV28 and TRBJ2-5, with 10 bases aligning to TRBD2. Germline trimming cut 2 bases from V and 5 bases from J; bases unmatched to any gene: 5. The length of the CDR3 is 15 residues. CDR1 and CDR2 from the germline V gene are MDHEN and SYDVKM. The CDR3 region has the DNA TGTGCCAGCAGTTTACTAGCGGGAGAGGGTGAGACCCAGTACTTC. Protein product: CASSLLAGEGETQYF.

This clone was seen just once. The chain combines TRBV4-1 with TRBJ2-2; 11 bases fit TRBD2. Germline-derived CDR1 and CDR2 are MGHRA and YSYEKL. The CDR3 consists of 18 residues. V gave up 4 bases and J gave up 1 base; unmatched junction bases: 8. CDR3 bases: TGCGCCAGCAGCCGCGAGCCCACTAGCGGGGGGAACACCGGGGAGCTGTTTTTT. This sequence encodes CASSREPTSGGNTGELFF.

The gene calls are TRBV30 and TRBJ1-3; 7 bases map to TRBD1. The CDR3 is 15 residues long. Germline V gives CDR1 GTSNPN, CDR2 SVGIG (reference sequence). V shed 2 bases and J 1 base; nucleotides not matched to a gene: 5. The CDR3 nucleotides read TGTGCCTGGAGTTTTAAGGGGGCATCTGGAAACACCATATATTTT. It encodes CAWSFKGASGNTIYF.

This rearrangement joins TRBV7-2 to TRBJ1-2; 8 bases are a match to TRBD1. The CDR3 sequence is 14 residues long. Trimming removed 3 bases from V and 3 bases from J; junction bases left unmatched: 3. CDR1 is SGHTA and CDR2 is FQGNSA in the germline V gene. The CDR3 DNA reads as TGTGCCAGCAGCTTGGAGACAGGGGACTATGGCTACACCTTC. The encoded protein is CASSLETGDYGYTF.

This rearrangement joins TRBV7-3 to TRBJ2-3; possible D gene TRBD2, 6 bases. Looked up from germline, CDR1 is SGHTA and CDR2 is FQGTGA. The CDR3 is 12 residues long. The ends were cut back, 5 bases at V and 4 bases at J, with 7 bases in the middle. The CDR3 DNA reads TGTGCCAGCAGCGGGGAGGCAGATACGCAGTATTTT. Its translation: CASSGEADTQYF.

A single count supports this clone. V gene TRBV29-1 combines with J gene TRBJ2-7; weak D call: TRBD1 (6 bases). Germline V CDR1 and CDR2: SQVTM, ANQGSEA. Trimming removed 5 bases at V and 0 bases at J, with 11 bases between. The CDR3 is 13 residues long. The CDR3 bases are TGCAGCGTTATTTGGGACACCTCCTACGAGCAGTACTTC. Translation: CSVIWDTSYEQYF.

The chain employs TRBV6-1 and TRBJ2-6; 12 bases agree with TRBD2. This CDR3 contains 19 residues. V gave up 1 base and J gave up 2 bases; unmatched junction bases: 6. Germline CDR1 MNHNS, CDR2 SASEGT. CDR3 in DNA: TGTGCCAGCAGTGAAGGTTGGGCTAGCGGGAGGGCTGGGGCCAACGTCCTGACTTTC. It is translated as CASSEGWASGRAGANVLTF.

In its sample, this clone was seen once. In nucleotides, the CDR3 is TGTGCCAGCAGCCGTGACAGGGCTCCAACTAATGAAAAACTGTTTTTT. This codes for CASSRDRAPTNEKLFF. The chain combines TRBV7-9 with TRBJ1-4; 7 bases align to TRBD1. CDR3 length: 16 amino acids. Trimming at V came to 5 bases and at J to 0 bases, leaving 6 bases not matched to a gene. Germline assignment: CDR1 SEHNR and CDR2 FQNEAQ (reference sequence). Using reference TRBV7-9 and TRBJ1-4 for the parts outside the CDR3, the full variable domain is DTGVSQNPRHKITKRGQNVTFRCDPISEHNRLYWYRQTLGQGPEFLTYFQNEAQLEKSRLLSDRFSAERPKGSFSTLEIQRTEQGDSAMYLCASSRDRAPTNEKLFFGSGTQLSVL.

This rearrangement joins TRBV9 to TRBJ2-1; 7 bases line up with TRBD2. With V trimmed by 4 bases and J by 2 bases, 9 bases remained unmatched. Germline V gene data show CDR1 as SGDLS and CDR2 as YYNGEE. This CDR3 comprises 16 residues. The CDR3 DNA reads TGTGCCAGCAGCCCCGCCGGGACTACCACCTACAATGAGCAGTTCTTC. This encodes CASSPAGTTTYNEQFF. The full variable domain, with the rest looked up from reference TRBV9 and TRBJ2-1, is DSGVTQTPKHLITATGQRVTLRCSPRSGDLSVYWYQQSLDQGLQFLIQYYNGEERAKGNILERFSAQQFPDLHSELNLSSLELGDSALYFCASSPAGTTTYNEQFFGPGTRLTVL.

The chain joins TRBV24-1 to TRBJ2-7, with TRBD2 matching over 14 bases. The CDR3 is made up of 16 amino acids. Per the germline V gene, CDR1 is KGHDR and CDR2 is SFDVKD. The junction had 7 bases not matched to a gene; V was cut back by 7 bases and J by 3 bases. CDR3 loop: CATRGGTSGRDYEQYF. For the CDR3, the DNA is TGTGCCACCAGGGGGGGGACTAGCGGGAGAGACTACGAGCAGTACTTC.

This clone has just a few counts. The CDR3 is CASSIATADTQYF. The CDR3 nucleotides read TGTGCCAGCAGCATAGCGACCGCAGATACGCAGTATTTT. The chain employs TRBV6-5 and TRBJ2-3; weak D call: TRBD2 (5 bases). The CDR3 spans 13 residues. Trimming pared 6 bases from V and 4 bases from J, leaving 11 bases between. Germline CDR1 reads MNHEY; CDR2 reads SVGAGI.